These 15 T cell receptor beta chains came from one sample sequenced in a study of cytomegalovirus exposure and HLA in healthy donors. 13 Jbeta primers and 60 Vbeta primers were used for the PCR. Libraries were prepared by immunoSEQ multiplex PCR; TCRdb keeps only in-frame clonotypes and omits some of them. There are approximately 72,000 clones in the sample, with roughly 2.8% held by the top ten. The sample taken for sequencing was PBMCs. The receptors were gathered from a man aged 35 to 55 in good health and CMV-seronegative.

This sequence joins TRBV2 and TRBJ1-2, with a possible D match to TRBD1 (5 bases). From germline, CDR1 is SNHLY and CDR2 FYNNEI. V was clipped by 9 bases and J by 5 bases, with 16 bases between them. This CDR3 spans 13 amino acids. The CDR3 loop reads CASGAGHGYGYTF. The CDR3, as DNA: TGTGCCAGTGGCGCGGGGCACGGTTATGGCTACACCTTC.

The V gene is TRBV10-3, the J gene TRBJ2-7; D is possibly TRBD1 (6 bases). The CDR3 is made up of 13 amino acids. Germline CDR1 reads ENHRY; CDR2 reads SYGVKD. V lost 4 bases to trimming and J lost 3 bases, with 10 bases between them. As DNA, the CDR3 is TGTGCCATCAGTGTGCAACAGGGCTACGAGCAGTACTTC. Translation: CAISVQQGYEQYF.

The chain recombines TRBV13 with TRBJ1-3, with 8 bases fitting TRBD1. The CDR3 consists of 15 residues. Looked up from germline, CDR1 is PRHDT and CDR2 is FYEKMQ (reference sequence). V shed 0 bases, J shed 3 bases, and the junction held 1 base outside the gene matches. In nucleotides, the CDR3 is TGTGCCAGCAGCTTAGGCGGACAGGGTGGAAACACCATATATTTT. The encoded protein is CASSLGGQGGNTIYF.

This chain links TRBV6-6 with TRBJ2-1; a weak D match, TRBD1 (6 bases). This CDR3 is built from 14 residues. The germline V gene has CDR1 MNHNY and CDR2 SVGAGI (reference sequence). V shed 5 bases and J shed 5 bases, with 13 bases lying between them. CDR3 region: CASSPSGTNNEQFF. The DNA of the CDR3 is TGTGCCAGCAGTCCATCCGGGACAAACAATGAGCAGTTCTTC.

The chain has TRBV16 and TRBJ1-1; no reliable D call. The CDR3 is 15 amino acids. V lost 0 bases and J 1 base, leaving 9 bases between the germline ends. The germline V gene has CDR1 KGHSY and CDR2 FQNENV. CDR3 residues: CASSQSAGSNTEAFF. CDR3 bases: TGTGCCAGCAGCCAATCGGCAGGATCGAACACTGAAGCTTTCTTT.

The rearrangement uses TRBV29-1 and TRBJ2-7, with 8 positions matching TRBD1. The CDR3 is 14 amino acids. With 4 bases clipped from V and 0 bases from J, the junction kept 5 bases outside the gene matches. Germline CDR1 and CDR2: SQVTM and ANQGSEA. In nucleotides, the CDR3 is TGCAGCGTTGGGGGACAGGCAAACTCCTACGAGCAGTACTTC. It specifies CSVGGQANSYEQYF.

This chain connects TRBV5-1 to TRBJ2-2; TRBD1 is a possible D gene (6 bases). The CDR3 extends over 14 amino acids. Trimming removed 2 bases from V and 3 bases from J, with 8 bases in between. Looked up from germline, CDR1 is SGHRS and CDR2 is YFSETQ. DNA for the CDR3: TGCGCCAGCAGCTTCCAGGGGTACACCGGGGAGCTGTTTTTT. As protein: CASSFQGYTGELFF.

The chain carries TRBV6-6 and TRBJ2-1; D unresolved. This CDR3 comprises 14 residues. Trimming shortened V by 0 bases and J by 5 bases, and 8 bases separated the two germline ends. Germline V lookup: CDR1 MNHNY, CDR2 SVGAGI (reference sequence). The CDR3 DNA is TGTGCCAGCAGTTACTCAAGAACAAACAATGAGCAGTTCTTC. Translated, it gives CASSYSRTNNEQFF.

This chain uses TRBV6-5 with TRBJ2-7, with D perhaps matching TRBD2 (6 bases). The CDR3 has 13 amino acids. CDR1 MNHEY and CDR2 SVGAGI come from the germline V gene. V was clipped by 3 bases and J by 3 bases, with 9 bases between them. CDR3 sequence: CASSYLGGYEQYF. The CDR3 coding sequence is TGTGCCAGCAGTTATCTGGGAGGCTACGAGCAGTACTTC.

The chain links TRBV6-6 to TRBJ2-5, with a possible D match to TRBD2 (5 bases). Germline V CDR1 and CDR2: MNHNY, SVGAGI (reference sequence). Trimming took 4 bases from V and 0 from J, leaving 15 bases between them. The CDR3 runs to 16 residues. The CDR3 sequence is CASSLGVNLYQETQYF. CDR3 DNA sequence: TGTGCCAGCAGTTTGGGAGTAAACCTGTACCAAGAGACCCAGTACTTC.

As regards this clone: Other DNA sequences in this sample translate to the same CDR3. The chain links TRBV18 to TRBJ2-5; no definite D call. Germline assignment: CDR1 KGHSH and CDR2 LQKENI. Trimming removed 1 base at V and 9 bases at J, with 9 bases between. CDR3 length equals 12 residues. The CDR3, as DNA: TGTGCCAGCTCACCACGGGCACAGTCCCAGTACTTC. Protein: CASSPRAQSQYF.

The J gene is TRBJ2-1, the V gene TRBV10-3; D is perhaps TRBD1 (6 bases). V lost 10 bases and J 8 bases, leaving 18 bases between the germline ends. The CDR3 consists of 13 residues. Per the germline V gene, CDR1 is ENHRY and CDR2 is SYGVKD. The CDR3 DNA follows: TGTGCCAGCAAGGACAGTACCGGGGATGAGCAGTTCTTC. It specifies CASKDSTGDEQFF.

CDR3 protein: CAWSPTGKPWGYTF. In DNA form, the CDR3 reads TGTGCCTGGAGTCCTACCGGGAAACCATGGGGCTACACCTTC. The chain combines TRBV30 with TRBJ1-2; D gene ambiguous. This CDR3 has 14 amino acids. The germline CDR1 and CDR2 sequences are GTSNPN and SVGIG (reference sequence). V dropped 2 bases and J dropped 8 bases, with 18 bases sitting between them. The full variable domain, its missing parts supplied by reference TRBV30 and TRBJ1-2, is SQTIHQWPATLVQPVGSPLSLECTVEGTSNPNLYWYRQAAGRGLQLLFYSVGIGQISSEVPQNLSASRPQDRQFILSSKKLLLSDSGFYLCAWSPTGKPWGYTFGSGTRLTVV.

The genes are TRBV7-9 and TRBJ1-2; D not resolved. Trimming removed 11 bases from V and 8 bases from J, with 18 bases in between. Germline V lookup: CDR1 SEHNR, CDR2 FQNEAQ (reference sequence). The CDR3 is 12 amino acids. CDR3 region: CASGRVSGGYTF. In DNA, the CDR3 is TGTGCCTCCGGGCGGGTTTCAGGCGGCTACACCTTC. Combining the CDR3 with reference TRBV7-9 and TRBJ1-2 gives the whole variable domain DTGVSQNPRHKITKRGQNVTFRCDPISEHNRLYWYRQTLGQGPEFLTYFQNEAQLEKSRLLSDRFSAERPKGSFSTLEIQRTEQGDSAMYLCASGRVSGGYTFGSGTRLTVV.

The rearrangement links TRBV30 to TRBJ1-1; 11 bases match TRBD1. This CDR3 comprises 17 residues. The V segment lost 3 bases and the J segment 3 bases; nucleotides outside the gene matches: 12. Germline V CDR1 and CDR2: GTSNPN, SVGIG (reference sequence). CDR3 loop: CAWSGPRTGGAHTEAFF. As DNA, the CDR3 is TGTGCCTGGAGCGGCCCCCGGACAGGGGGCGCGCACACTGAAGCTTTCTTT.